The present entry profiles one TCR beta chain with its context. Sequenced by immunoSEQ multiplex PCR; TCRdb stores in-frame clones only, minus some. The table lists tens of thousands of clones, approximately 91% of them singletons. The data are from a study of OX40 agonist ivuxolimab in advanced cancers. Germline CDR1 LGHNA, CDR2 YSLEER. Trimming took 4 bases from V and 0 from J, leaving 12 bases between them. This CDR3 comprises 15 residues. The sequencing here drew on CD4+ or CD8+ T cells sorted from blood, taken in a trial of the OX40 agonist ivuxolimab. The rearrangement links TRBV4-3 to TRBJ1-2; a weak D match, TRBD1 (5 bases). The sequence came from an adult with an advanced solid tumor such as melanoma, head and neck, liver or kidney cancer. The CDR3 sequence: CASSLDGDANYGYTF. DNA for the CDR3: TGCGCCAGCAGCCTAGATGGGGACGCTAACTATGGCTACACCTTC.